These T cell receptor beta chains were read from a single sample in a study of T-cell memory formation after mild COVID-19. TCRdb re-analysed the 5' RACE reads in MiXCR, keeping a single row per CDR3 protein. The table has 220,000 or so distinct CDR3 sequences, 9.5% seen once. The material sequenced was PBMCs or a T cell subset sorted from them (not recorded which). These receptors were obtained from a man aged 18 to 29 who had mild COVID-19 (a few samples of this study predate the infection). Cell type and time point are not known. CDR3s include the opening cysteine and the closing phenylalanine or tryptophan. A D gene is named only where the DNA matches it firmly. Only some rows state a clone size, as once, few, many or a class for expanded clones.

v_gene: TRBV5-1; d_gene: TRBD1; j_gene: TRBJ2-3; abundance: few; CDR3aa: CASAGTGTDTQYF; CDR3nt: TGCGCCAGCGCCGGGACAGGCACAGATACGCAGTATTTT
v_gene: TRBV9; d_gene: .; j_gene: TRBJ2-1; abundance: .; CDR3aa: CASSTLLVSNEQFF; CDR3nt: TGTGCCAGCAGCACCTTACTAGTTTCCAATGAGCAGTTCTTC
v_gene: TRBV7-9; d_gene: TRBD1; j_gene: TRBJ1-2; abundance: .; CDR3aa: CASSFGQASNYGYTF; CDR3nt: TGTGCCAGCAGCTTCGGACAGGCATCTAACTATGGCTACACCTTC
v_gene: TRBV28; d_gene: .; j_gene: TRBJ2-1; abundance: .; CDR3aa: CASGTPNNEQFF; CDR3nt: TGTGCCAGCGGGACACCGAACAATGAGCAGTTCTTC
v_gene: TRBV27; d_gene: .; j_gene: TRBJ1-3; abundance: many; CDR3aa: CASSLSGTGPRSGNTIYF; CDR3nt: TGTGCCAGCAGTTTATCGGGTACAGGGCCCCGCTCTGGAAACACCATATATTTT
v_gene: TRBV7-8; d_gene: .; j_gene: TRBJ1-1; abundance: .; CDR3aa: CASSFYGTGVMNTEAFF; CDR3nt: TGTGCCAGCAGCTTCTACGGGACGGGGGTCATGAACACTGAAGCTTTCTTT
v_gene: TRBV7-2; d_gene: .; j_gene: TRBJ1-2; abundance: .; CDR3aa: CASSFVFQGTGYTF; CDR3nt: TGTGCCAGCAGCTTTGTGTTCCAGGGTACTGGCTACACCTTC
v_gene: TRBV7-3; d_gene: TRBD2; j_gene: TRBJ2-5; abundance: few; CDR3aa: CASSFAGDGTQYF; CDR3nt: TGTGCCAGCAGCTTTGCGGGGGACGGAACCCAGTACTTC
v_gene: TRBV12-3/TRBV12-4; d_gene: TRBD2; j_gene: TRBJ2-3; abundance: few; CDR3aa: CASSSEAGLAGTDTQYF; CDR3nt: TGTGCCAGCAGTTCAGAAGCGGGACTAGCGGGCACAGATACGCAGTATTTT
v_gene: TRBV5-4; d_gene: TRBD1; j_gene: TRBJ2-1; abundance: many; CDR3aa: CASSKQGADEQFF; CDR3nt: TGTGCCAGCAGCAAACAGGGGGCGGATGAGCAGTTCTTC
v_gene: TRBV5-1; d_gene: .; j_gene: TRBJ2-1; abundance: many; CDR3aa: CASCPGKEFNFFSYNEQFF; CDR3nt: TGCGCCAGCTGCCCCGGGAAGGAGTTTAATTTTTTCTCCTACAATGAGCAGTTCTTC
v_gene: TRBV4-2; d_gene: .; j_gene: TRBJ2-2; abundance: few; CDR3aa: CASSQEEGATGELFF; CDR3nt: TGTGCCAGCAGCCAAGAAGAAGGTGCCACCGGGGAGCTGTTTTTT
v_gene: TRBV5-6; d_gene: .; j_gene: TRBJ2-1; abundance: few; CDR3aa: CASSRLVHEQFF; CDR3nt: TGTGCCAGCAGTCGACTAGTTCATGAGCAGTTCTTC
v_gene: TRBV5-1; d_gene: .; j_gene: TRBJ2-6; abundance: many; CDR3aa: CASSLVRGGSGANVLTF; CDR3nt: TGCGCCAGCAGCTTGGTTAGAGGTGGCTCTGGGGCCAACGTCCTGACTTTC
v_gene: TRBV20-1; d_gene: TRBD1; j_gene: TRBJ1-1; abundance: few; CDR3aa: CSAFQGGTEAFF; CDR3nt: TGCAGTGCTTTTCAGGGGGGAACTGAAGCTTTCTTT
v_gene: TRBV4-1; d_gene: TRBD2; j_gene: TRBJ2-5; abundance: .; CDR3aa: CASSQRAITPRTSGGRGTQYF; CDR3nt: TGCGCCAGCAGCCAACGAGCTATAACCCCTCGGACTAGCGGGGGGCGGGGGACCCAGTACTTC
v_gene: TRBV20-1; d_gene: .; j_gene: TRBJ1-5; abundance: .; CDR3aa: CSAWGDSNQPQHF; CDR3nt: TGCAGTGCTTGGGGGGACAGCAATCAGCCCCAGCATTTT
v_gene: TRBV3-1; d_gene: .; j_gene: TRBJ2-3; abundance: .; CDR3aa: CASSQERPGDTQYF; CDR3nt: TGTGCCAGCAGCCAAGAGAGGCCGGGAGATACGCAGTATTTT
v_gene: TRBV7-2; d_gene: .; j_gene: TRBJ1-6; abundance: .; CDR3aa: CASNIPGTDPNSPLHF; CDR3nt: TGTGCCAGCAACATACCCGGGACGGACCCTAATTCACCCCTCCACTTT
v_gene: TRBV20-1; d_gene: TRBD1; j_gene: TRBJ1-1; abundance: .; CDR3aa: CSAKGRTGVSEAFF; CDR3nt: TGCAGTGCTAAGGGGAGGACAGGCGTCTCTGAAGCTTTCTTT
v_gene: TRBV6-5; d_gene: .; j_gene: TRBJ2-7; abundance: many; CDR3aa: CASSTSGLALYEQYF; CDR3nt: .
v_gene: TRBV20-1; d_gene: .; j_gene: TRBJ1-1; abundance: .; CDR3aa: CSARERGGAEAFF; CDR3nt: TGCAGTGCTAGGGAGAGGGGTGGGGCTGAAGCTTTCTTT